This T cell receptor (beta chain) comes out of a study of T cell responses to AZD1222 COVID-19 vaccine (dated by TCRdb to the early 2020s). The study in broad terms: AZD1222 recipients with second doses at about 4 weeks or about 12 weeks were pooled, because spike-specific TCR depth and breadth did not differ between schedules. TCR sequencing was performed for approximately 240 trial participants, of whom approximately 200 were given two doses of AZD1222 and roughly 25 were given two doses of MenACWY control vaccine. Trial participants were enrolled by age into subgroups of 18-55, 56-69 and 70-plus years, and around 140, 26 and 57 TCR-sequenced participants, respectively, were included in these subgroups. What the authors observed across the whole study: Conclusions about previously exposed vaccinees are limited because only six or seven AZD1222 recipients were SARS-CoV-2 seropositive at baseline. A significant rise in spike-specific TCR breadth and depth was observed after two AZD1222 doses relative to day 0 and relative to MenACWY recipients. Participants were mostly white British and included more females than males, and it was suggested by the authors that clonal diversity may have been underestimated. The 56-69-year group was small, and its depth increase did not reach significance, likely because of low power. Because no day 14 peak-response samples were available, the repertoires could be characterized only after the peak T cell response. Reportedly, close to half of the unique spike-specific TCRs recognized epitopes lying outside the regions that are mutated in the B.1.351 and B.1.1.7 variants. Vaccine-associated CD4 TCRs spanned the whole spike protein, with dominant responses in regions 160-218 and 743-854.

Per the publication, the time point label means: baseline before first vaccination. Samples from vaccinated people were obtained from the UK trials COV001 and COV002, which included a single-blind randomized controlled phase 2/3 trial of AZD1222 (ChAdOx1 nCoV-19) in healthy adults. For TCRbeta chain sequencing, PBMC samples from trial participants were taken at day 0 and at day 28 after the second dose. Via the germline V gene, CDR1 is SGHVS and CDR2 FQNEAQ. V loses 5 bases of germline sequence and J loses 0 bases, and the interval between the two ends is 16 bases. Taken from cysteine to phenylalanine, the CDR3 has 17 residues. The sequence is cut down to CDR3 DNA, 51 bases in frame from base 1. The CDR3 regions of human TCRbeta chains were analyzed by immunosequencing. On the authors' methods: Repertoire TCRs were matched against a reference library of SARS-CoV-2-specific TCRs generated with the MIRA antigen-specificity platform. Breadth meant the fraction of unique TCRs that were SARS-CoV-2-associated, whereas depth meant the fraction of total T cells that were SARS-CoV-2-associated. Using the MIRA data, each spike-specific TCR was mapped to the spike region that the TCR reacts to and placed in a CD4 or CD8 class. Log10-transformed breadth and depth values were compared by one-way ANOVA with Sidak's multiple comparisons tests. Held by TCRdb, this immuneACCESS table contains in-frame sequences only and omits some clones. Under half of the omission traces to an unresolved V gene where checked; the cause of the rest is unknown. That table gives V, J and clone size, and the DNA gave D and trimming. Recorded for this sample are approximately 150,000 clones; 94% of them occurred a single time. The ten largest clones represent roughly 1.3% of the sample.

This clone was seen only a few times. This clone's antigen is unknown. No base quality values were provided; no much bigger clone lies one nucleotide off. Rearrangement joined TRBV7-8 to TRBJ1-4, and TRBD1 may be the D gene, going by 5 matching bases. This material consisted of peripheral blood, taken on day 0 of AZD1222 vaccination. This TCR was recovered from an adult in good health. The CDR3 loop reads CASSPASGGATNEKLFF. The bases read TGTGCCAGCAGCCCAGCTTCGGGGGGGGCAACTAATGAAAAACTGTTTTTT.